The 13 T cell receptor beta chains listed next were all sequenced from one sample in a study of control samples from healthy donors and cancer patients. The protocol was immunoSEQ multiplex PCR, while the TCRdb copy is restricted to in-frame clones and leaves out a portion. The sample lists around 100,000 clones, about 90% occurring once. The sequenced material came from blood. These receptors were obtained from a woman aged 50 to 65 in good health.

A single count supports this clone. The V call is TRBV6-6, the J call TRBJ2-6; unclear D gene. This CDR3 contains 15 residues. CDR1 is MNHNY and CDR2 is SVGAGI in the germline V gene (reference sequence). Trimming left V 6 bases short and J 0 bases short, with 9 bases between. In nucleotides, the CDR3 is TGTGCCAGCAGCCCCCCCCTCTCTGGGGCCAACGTCCTGACTTTC. Amino acids: CASSPPLSGANVLTF.

The rearrangement joins TRBV12-3 or TRBV12-4 to TRBJ1-2, with D hard to call. V shed 3 bases and J shed 8 bases, with 10 bases lying between them. The CDR3 extends over 12 amino acids. CDR3: CASSFVRKGYTF. CDR3 bases: TGTGCCAGCAGTTTCGTCAGGAAAGGCTACACCTTC.

V is TRBV7-8 and J is TRBJ2-1; possibly TRBD2 for D (5 bases). Germline CDR1 SGHVS, CDR2 FQNEAQ. V dropped 4 bases and J dropped 0 bases, with 16 bases sitting between them. CDR3 length: 17 amino acids. CDR3 protein: CASSYNSDLSSYNEQFF. CDR3 nucleotide sequence: TGTGCCAGCAGCTATAATTCGGACTTGAGCTCCTACAATGAGCAGTTCTTC. Full variable domain (outside the CDR3, taken from reference TRBV7-8 and TRBJ2-1): GAGVSQSPRYKVAKRGQDVALRCDPISGHVSLFWYQQALGQGPEFLTYFQNEAQLDKSGLPSDRFFAERPEGSVSTLKIQRTQQEDSAVYLCASSYNSDLSSYNEQFFGPGTRLTVL.

The chain employs TRBV10-1 and TRBJ2-5, with 7 bases lining up with TRBD2. The CDR3 extends over 16 amino acids. After removal of 6 bases from V and 5 bases from J, the junction contained 15 bases not matched to a gene. Per the germline V gene, CDR1 is WNHNN and CDR2 is SYGVQD (reference sequence). The CDR3, as DNA: TGCGCCAGCAGGGGACCCGGCCCGGGGGGAGGTGAGACCCAGTACTTC. It is translated as CASRGPGPGGGETQYF.

This chain links TRBV3-1 (or the pseudogene TRBV3-2) with TRBJ1-5; D remains ambiguous. Germline assignment: CDR1 LGHDT and CDR2 YNNKEL (reference sequence). This CDR3 contains 14 residues. The germline V and J ends were trimmed by 7 bases and 0 bases, with 10 bases remaining between them. CDR3 sequence: CASNPSHSNQPQHF. The DNA for the CDR3 is TGTGCCAGCAATCCGTCGCATAGCAATCAGCCCCAGCATTTT.

The V gene is TRBV14, the J gene TRBJ2-1, with 10 bases that match TRBD1. The germline CDR1 and CDR2 sequences are SGHDN and FVKESK. The CDR3 has 17 residues. The trim removed 6 bases at V and 3 bases at J, leaving 11 bases unmatched. This CDR3 reads CASSRGQGLYLYNEQFF. CDR3 in DNA: TGTGCCAGCAGTCGGGGACAGGGGCTCTACCTCTACAATGAGCAGTTCTTC.

The chain carries TRBV27 and TRBJ2-3; perhaps TRBD1 as D (5 bases). The CDR3 contains 13 residues. The ends were cut back, 6 bases at V and 5 bases at J, with 12 bases in the middle. Germline V gene data show CDR1 as MNHEY and CDR2 as SMNVEV (reference sequence). Here the CDR3 DNA reads TGTGCCAGCAGATTCAGGGTTGGAGATACGCAGTATTTT. Encoded protein: CASRFRVGDTQYF.

This clone was observed once. The gene calls are TRBV15 and TRBJ2-3; D gene ambiguous. This CDR3 has 17 residues. Germline values: CDR1 LNHNV, CDR2 YYDKDF (reference sequence). V lost 2 bases to trimming and J lost 4 bases, with 19 bases between them. CDR3 nucleotide sequence: TGTGCCACCAGCAGACGGAGCTTCCTTCTCCTCGCAGATACGCAGTATTTT. Residues: CATSRRSFLLLADTQYF.

The rearrangement uses TRBV19 and TRBJ2-2; the D is unclear. Per germline, CDR1 LNHDA and CDR2 SQIVND (reference sequence). V lost 5 bases and J 4 bases, leaving 5 bases between the germline ends. This CDR3 comprises 12 residues. In nucleotides, the CDR3 is TGTGCCAGTAGTGAGGTCACCGGGGAGCTGTTTTTT. It is translated as CASSEVTGELFF.

The chain links TRBV6-6 to TRBJ2-4, with no clear D. Germline CDR1 and CDR2: MNHNY and SVGAGI (reference sequence). The CDR3 has 13 amino acids. V was trimmed by 0 bases and J by 8 bases, leaving 8 bases between them. CDR3 residues: CASSYSSWDIQYF. The DNA for the CDR3 is TGTGCCAGCAGTTACTCGTCTTGGGACATTCAGTACTTC.

J is TRBJ1-3 and V is TRBV2; TRBD1 aligns across 7 bases. CDR1 SNHLY and CDR2 FYNNEI come from the germline V gene. The CDR3 consists of 14 residues. V lost 6 bases, J lost 3 bases, and 5 bases stayed unmatched. The CDR3 DNA sequence: TGTGCCAGCAGAGCCTACAGGGGTGGAAACACCATATATTTT. Its protein is CASRAYRGGNTIYF. Full variable domain (missing parts from reference TRBV2 and TRBJ1-3): EPEVTQTPSHQVTQMGQEVILRCVPISNHLYFYWYRQILGQKVEFLVSFYNNEISEKSEIFDDQFSVERPDGSNFTLKIRSTKLEDSAMYFCASRAYRGGNTIYFGEGSWLTVV.

The rearrangement links TRBV4-2 to TRBJ1-1; D uncertain. Germline loops: CDR1 LGHNA, CDR2 YNFKEQ. Deletions cut 3 bases from V and 0 bases from J, with 8 bases between. The CDR3 runs to 14 residues. The CDR3 DNA is TGTGCCAGCAGCCAGCGCCTTGTGAACACTGAAGCTTTCTTT. Its translation: CASSQRLVNTEAFF.

This chain connects TRBV6-5 to TRBJ2-7; 7 bases agree with TRBD1. Germline CDR1 reads MNHEY; CDR2 reads SVGAGI. The ends lost 4 bases at V and 2 bases at J; junction bases unmatched: 11. There are 16 residues in the CDR3. The CDR3 here is CASSSPRDRRAYEQYF. The CDR3 DNA sequence: TGTGCCAGCAGTTCGCCCCGGGACAGACGAGCCTACGAGCAGTACTTC.